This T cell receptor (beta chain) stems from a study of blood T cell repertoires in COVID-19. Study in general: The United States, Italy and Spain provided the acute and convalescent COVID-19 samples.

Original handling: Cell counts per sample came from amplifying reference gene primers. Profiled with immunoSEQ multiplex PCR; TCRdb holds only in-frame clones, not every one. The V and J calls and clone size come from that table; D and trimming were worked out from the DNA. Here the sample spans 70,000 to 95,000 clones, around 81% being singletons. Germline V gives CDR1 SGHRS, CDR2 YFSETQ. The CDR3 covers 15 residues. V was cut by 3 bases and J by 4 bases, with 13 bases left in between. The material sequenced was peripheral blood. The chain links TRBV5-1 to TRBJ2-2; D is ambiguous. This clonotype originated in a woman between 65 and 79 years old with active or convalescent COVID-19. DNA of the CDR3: TGCGCCAGCAGCTCCTTTACGAGTAGCACCGGGGAGCTGTTTTTT. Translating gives CASSSFTSSTGELFF. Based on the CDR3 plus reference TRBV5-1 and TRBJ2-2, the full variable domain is KAGVTQTPRYLIKTRGQQVTLSCSPISGHRSVSWYQQTPGQGLQFLFEYFSETQRNKGNFPGRFSGRQFSNSRSEMNVSTLELGDSALYLCASSSFTSSTGELFFGEGSRLTVL.